This entry concerns a single T cell receptor beta chain. The antigen is not known. This entry belongs to a study of T cell responses to AZD1222 COVID-19 vaccine. Study findings and constraints: Most donors were white British, females outnumbered males, and clonal diversity was possibly underestimated. Spike-specific TCR depth and breadth grew after two AZD1222 doses. CD4 TCRs associated with vaccination spanned spike, dominating at 160-218 and 743-854.

This table comes from immunoSEQ multiplex PCR, and its TCRdb copy is limited to in-frame clones, with some not included. The profile covers 60,000 to 100,000 clones, with 75% to 90% appearing a single time and roughly 24% taken by the ten largest. CDR1 SGHDT and CDR2 YYEEEE come from the germline V gene. Trimming removed 0 bases from V and 3 bases from J, with 15 bases in between. There are 16 residues in the CDR3. This receptor was taken from an adult in good health. This rearrangement joins TRBV5-6 to TRBJ1-1; D is uncertain. This sample comprised peripheral blood, obtained on day 0 of AZD1222 vaccination. The CDR3 coding sequence is TGTGCCAGCAGCTTGGCCGGGGTCCCCGGGCACACTGAAGCTTTCTTT. This encodes CASSLAGVPGHTEAFF.